Here is one T cell receptor (beta chain) with its context. This sample is part of a study of blood T cell repertoires in COVID-19. On the study more broadly: Whether acute or convalescent, the COVID-19 samples came from the United States, Italy and Spain. PBMCs, B-cell-depleted T cells, or T cells were the source of the cDNA or gDNA that made up the material.

As originally analysed: Estimation of nucleated cell counts was performed using reference gene primer amplification. The protocol was immunoSEQ multiplex PCR, while the TCRdb copy is restricted to in-frame clones and leaves out a portion. Clone size and the V and J calls come from that table; the DNA yielded D and trimming. Here the sample spans 200,000 to 300,000 clones, around four fifths being singletons. V was cut by 3 bases and J by 0 bases, with 11 bases left in between. This CDR3 is built from 16 residues. Germline CDR1 MNHEY, CDR2 SMNVEV (reference sequence). Source material: peripheral blood. This chain links TRBV27 with TRBJ2-2; D not certain. The receptor comes from a woman aged 60-75 years with active or convalescent COVID-19. Here the CDR3 reads CASSFSTLPNTGELFF. CDR3 DNA sequence: TGTGCCAGCAGTTTTTCCACGCTACCGAACACCGGGGAGCTGTTTTTT.